These 23 T cell receptor beta chains share one sample of origin, sequenced in a study of early T cells in non-severe SARS-CoV-2 infection. TCRdb used MiXCR to reprocess the 5' RACE reads, holding one entry per CDR3 protein. The sample records more than 65,000 distinct CDR3 sequences, 12% being singletons. The source material was whole blood. The source of these receptors is an adult who was a healthcare worker with PCR-confirmed SARS-CoV-2 infection or an uninfected control (not recorded which).

At least ten counts were recorded for this clonotype. This chain connects TRBV29-1 to TRBJ2-7, with TRBD1 matching over 9 bases. Trimming took 7 bases from V and 11 from J; bases not matched to a gene: 9. CDR3 size: 11 residues. The V gene's germline CDR1 is SQVTM and CDR2 ANQGSEA. The CDR3 spells CSAGQGSSEYF. CDR3 nucleotide sequence: TGCAGCGCCGGACAGGGGTCCTCGGAGTACTTC.

This clonotype was counted a few times. The V and J genes are TRBV6-6 and TRBJ2-5; 12 bases are shared with TRBD2. This CDR3 spans 18 amino acids. Unmatched junction bases numbered 10, after V lost 0 bases and J lost 5 bases. The germline V gene has CDR1 MNHNY and CDR2 SVGAGI (reference sequence). For the CDR3, the DNA is TGTGCCAGCAGTTACTCGAATGTTCTAGCGGGAGGGCCCGAGACCCAGTACTTC. This codes for CASSYSNVLAGGPETQYF.

The chain couples TRBV12-3 or TRBV12-4 to TRBJ2-5; D might be TRBD2 (7 bases). Trimming shortened V by 5 bases and J by 5 bases, and 18 bases separated the two germline ends. The CDR3 covers 15 residues. Written as DNA, the CDR3 is TGTGCCAGCAGTCCGCTTATGGGAGGGGGGGAGACCCAGTACTTC. As protein: CASSPLMGGGETQYF.

This clonotype was seen at least ten times. The chain combines TRBV20-1 with TRBJ2-3, with D possibly being TRBD1 (6 bases). This CDR3 has 14 amino acids. The V gene's germline CDR1 is DFQATT and CDR2 SNEGSKA (reference sequence). The V gene lost 3 bases and the J gene lost 2 bases, with 12 bases spanning the gap. CDR3 loop: CSARQGPSTDTQYF. The DNA for the CDR3 is TGCAGTGCTAGGCAGGGGCCATCCACAGATACGCAGTATTTT.

This clonotype was seen many times. This chain links TRBV7-9 with TRBJ2-3, with 12 bases matching TRBD2. The V gene end was trimmed by 5 bases and the J gene end by 3 bases; junction bases not matched to a gene: 3. This CDR3 comprises 15 residues. Germline CDR1 reads SEHNR; CDR2 reads FQNEAQ (reference sequence). The CDR3 region is CASSPSGRATDTQYF. CDR3 sequence (DNA): TGTGCCAGCAGCCCTAGCGGGAGGGCAACAGATACGCAGTATTTT.

A word on this clonotype: A read error may explain this, as a much larger clone is one base away. This chain links TRBV27 with TRBJ2-3; D remains unclear. With 4 bases removed from V and 5 bases from J, the gap between germline ends came to 10 bases. CDR1 MNHEY and CDR2 SMNVEV come from the germline V gene (reference sequence). There are 13 residues in the CDR3. The CDR3 region is CASSYLGIDTQYF. The CDR3 bases are TGTGCCAGCAGTTATCTGGGCATAGATACGCAGTATTTT.

This clonotype was counted ten times or more. The rearrangement uses TRBV7-2 and TRBJ2-4; TRBD2 aligns across 7 bases. The germline gives CDR1 SGHTA, CDR2 FQGNSA. This CDR3 is 18 amino acids long. Germline trimming cut 6 bases from V and 3 bases from J; bases unmatched to any gene: 17. The CDR3 coding sequence is TGTGCCAGCAGTGTAAGGTTCGCGGGAGTGTCGGGCAAAAACATTCAGTACTTC. This codes for CASSVRFAGVSGKNIQYF.

This rearrangement joins TRBV27 to TRBJ2-7; D remains unclear. The ends were cut back, 6 bases at V and 2 bases at J, with 11 bases in the middle. CDR3 length: 13 amino acids. Per germline, CDR1 MNHEY and CDR2 SMNVEV (reference sequence). The DNA of the CDR3 is TGTGCCAGCAGATTAAGTAGGGCCTACGAGCAGTACTTC. This encodes CASRLSRAYEQYF.

The V gene is TRBV6-9, the J gene TRBJ2-7, with 7 bases lining up with TRBD1. This CDR3 is 18 amino acids long. J lost 2 bases, V lost 7 bases, and 20 bases had no gene match. Germline V gives CDR1 MNHGY, CDR2 SVAAGI. This CDR3 reads CASIRPGTDQTYTYEQYF. In DNA, the CDR3 is TGTGCCAGCATCCGGCCAGGGACAGACCAAACATACACCTACGAGCAGTACTTC.

The chain is built from TRBV6-1 and TRBJ2-7; 8 bases agree with TRBD1. This CDR3 has 13 residues. CDR1 and CDR2 (germline): MNHNS, SASEGT. V lost 9 bases to trimming and J lost 0 bases; unmatched junction nucleotides: 4. The CDR3 DNA sequence: TGTGCCAGGACAGGGGCTTACTCCTACGAGCAGTACTTC. It encodes CARTGAYSYEQYF.

This clonotype has ten or more counts. This sequence joins TRBV24-1 and TRBJ2-7, with D perhaps matching TRBD2 (5 bases). The CDR3 consists of 15 residues. Trimming cost V 0 bases and J 2 bases, with 10 bases left between them. Germline assignment: CDR1 KGHDR and CDR2 SFDVKD. The CDR3 region is CATSDLQSGAYEQYF. The CDR3 coding sequence is TGTGCCACCAGTGATTTGCAAAGCGGCGCCTACGAGCAGTACTTC.

The chain links TRBV20-1 to TRBJ1-6, with TRBD1 identical over 7 bases. The CDR3 runs 13 residues. After removal of 3 bases from V and 8 bases from J, the junction contained 4 bases not matched to a gene. Germline CDR1 and CDR2: DFQATT and SNEGSKA (reference sequence). CDR3 sequence: CSASNRGYSPLHF. The CDR3 bases are TGCAGTGCTAGTAACAGGGGATATTCACCCCTCCACTTT.

The chain joins TRBV5-1 to TRBJ1-2; D gene ambiguous. Trimming stripped 0 bases from V and 6 bases from J, with 9 bases between. Germline values: CDR1 SGHRS, CDR2 YFSETQ. CDR3 size: 13 residues. The CDR3 region has the DNA TGCGCCAGCAGCTTGGCCTCCAGGAATGGCTACACCTTC. Translated, it gives CASSLASRNGYTF. The whole variable domain, filled in from reference TRBV5-1 and TRBJ1-2, reads KAGVTQTPRYLIKTRGQQVTLSCSPISGHRSVSWYQQTPGQGLQFLFEYFSETQRNKGNFPGRFSGRQFSNSRSEMNVSTLELGDSALYLCASSLASRNGYTFGSGTRLTVV.

The chain combines TRBV12-3 or TRBV12-4 with TRBJ2-7, with 11 bases matching TRBD2. The junction had 3 bases not matched to a gene; V was cut back by 6 bases and J by 5 bases. CDR3 length equals 13 residues. CDR3 protein: CASRPSGRNEQYF. In nucleotides, the CDR3 is TGTGCCAGCAGACCTAGCGGGAGGAACGAGCAGTACTTC.

In its sample, this clonotype was seen many times. This sequence joins TRBV10-1 and TRBJ2-3; the D gene is possibly TRBD2 (7 bases). Trimming pared 1 base from V and 3 bases from J, leaving 14 bases between. This CDR3 comprises 16 residues. Germline V gene data show CDR1 as WNHNN and CDR2 as SYGVQD (reference sequence). CDR3 amino acids: CASSELREGGTDTQYF. In nucleotides, the CDR3 is TGCGCCAGCAGTGAGTTAAGGGAGGGGGGAACAGATACGCAGTATTTT.

This chain joins TRBV3-1 and TRBJ1-1, with D hard to call. This CDR3 has 14 residues. V was shortened by 2 bases and J by 4 bases, with 11 bases between the two germline ends. Germline CDR1 LGHDT, CDR2 YNNKEL (reference sequence). The CDR3 here is CASSQPGEGTEAFF. The CDR3 coding sequence is TGTGCCAGCAGCCAACCCGGGGAGGGCACTGAAGCTTTCTTT.

This clonotype was observed many times. The chain employs TRBV20-1 and TRBJ2-7; tentatively, D is TRBD1 (6 bases). The germline CDR1 and CDR2 sequences are DFQATT and SNEGSKA (reference sequence). The V and J ends lost 5 bases and 2 bases respectively, with 16 bases between them. The CDR3 length is 14 residues. The CDR3 coding sequence is TGCAGTGCTCCCGGGCCCTGGGGGCCCTACGAGCAGTACTTC. Translating it yields CSAPGPWGPYEQYF.

The chain is built from TRBV7-6 and TRBJ2-7, with TRBD2 identical over 7 bases. V dropped 1 base and J dropped 4; count of bases not matched to a gene: 4. The CDR3 is 14 amino acids. The germline CDR1 and CDR2 sequences are SGHVS and FNYEAQ. DNA of the CDR3: TGTGCCAGCAGCTTAGTAGGGGAGGGGTACGAGCAGTACTTC. This sequence encodes CASSLVGEGYEQYF.

In its sample, this clonotype was seen many times. This chain connects TRBV6-1 to TRBJ1-4; 7 bases match TRBD1. Germline CDR1 and CDR2: MNHNS and SASEGT. The V and J ends lost 5 bases and 3 bases, in that order; junction bases with no gene match: 3. CDR3 length: 14 amino acids. CDR3 amino acids: CASSLQGSNEKLFF. Here the CDR3 DNA reads TGTGCCAGCAGTTTACAGGGGTCTAATGAAAAACTGTTTTTT.

V and J are TRBV5-4 and TRBJ1-5, with D possibly being TRBD1 (6 bases). TRBJ2-3 explains the end of the DNA better; the J call may be wrong. Germline-derived CDR1 and CDR2 are SGHNT and YYREEE (reference sequence). CDR3 size: 14 residues. The CDR3 here is CASSLNRDNQPQYF. The DNA of the CDR3 is TGTGCCAGCAGCTTGAACAGGGACAATCAGCCCCAGTATTTT.

The chain uses TRBV2 and TRBJ2-2; 8 nucleotides match TRBD2. The CDR3 covers 14 residues. CDR1 and CDR2 (germline): SNHLY, FYNNEI. V lost 6 bases, J lost 5 bases, and 5 bases stayed unmatched. This CDR3 reads CASRVVAGTGELFF. DNA of the CDR3: TGTGCCAGCAGGGTGGTAGCGGGAACCGGGGAGCTGTTTTTT.

J is TRBJ2-1 and V is TRBV7-8; tentatively, D is TRBD2 (5 bases). CDR1 and CDR2 (germline): SGHVS, FQNEAQ. This CDR3 is 13 amino acids long. V was shortened by 5 bases and J by 5 bases, with 10 bases between the two germline ends. CDR3 residues: CASSLTSDNEQFF. CDR3 sequence (DNA): TGTGCCAGCAGCCTAACTAGTGACAATGAGCAGTTCTTC.

The genes are TRBV24-1 and TRBJ1-6; D might be TRBD1 (5 bases). CDR3 size: 15 residues. Germline V gene data show CDR1 as KGHDR and CDR2 as SFDVKD. V was pared by 2 bases and J by 7 bases, with 11 bases between. The CDR3 here is CATSDSRGPNSPLHF. As DNA, the CDR3 is TGTGCCACCAGTGATTCGCGGGGCCCGAATTCACCCCTCCACTTT.